This entry lists 13 T cell receptor beta chains sequenced from one sample in a study of T-cell memory formation after mild COVID-19. TCRdb called the 5' RACE reads again in MiXCR, with one record for every CDR3 protein. Counted here are tens of thousands of distinct CDR3 sequences, over 9.5% occurring once; the ten biggest clones make up roughly 27%. The material sequenced was PBMCs or a T cell subset sorted from them (not recorded which). The receptors derive from a man younger than 35 who had mild COVID-19 (a few samples of this study predate the infection). Cell type and time point are not known.

Ten or more counts support this clonotype. The chain uses TRBV15 and TRBJ2-2; weak D call: TRBD2 (6 bases). CDR1 and CDR2 (germline): LNHNV, YYDKDF (reference sequence). Trimming cost V 0 bases and J 7 bases, with 9 bases left between them. The CDR3 runs 14 residues. CDR3 nucleotide sequence: TGTGCCACCAGCAGAGAAGCGGGCGGCGGGGAGCTGTTTTTT. As protein: CATSREAGGGELFF.

The gene calls are TRBV6-1 and TRBJ1-2; D perhaps matches TRBD1 (5 bases). V lost 0 bases and J lost 4, with 9 bases in between. The CDR3 has 14 residues. Germline CDR1 is MNHNS and CDR2 is SASEGT. CDR3 nucleotide sequence: TGTGCCAGCAGTGAAGCGGGGACGGGCTATGGCTACACCTTC. Translation gives CASSEAGTGYGYTF.

Only a few counts were recorded for this clonotype. The chain combines TRBV19 with TRBJ2-5; D may be TRBD1 or TRBD2 (6 bases each). Trimming stripped 5 bases from V and 7 bases from J, with 17 bases between. The CDR3 is 14 residues long. Germline assignment: CDR1 LNHDA and CDR2 SQIVND (reference sequence). The CDR3, as DNA: TGTGCCAGTAGTGGAGAACGGGGGCGGGGGACCCAGTACTTC. As protein: CASSGERGRGTQYF.

The CDR3 coding sequence is TGTGCCAGCAGCTTCCCGTCGGGAGATACGCAGTATTTT. Protein product: CASSFPSGDTQYF. J is TRBJ2-3 and V is TRBV7-9; D unclear. The CDR3 runs 13 residues. Germline lookup yields CDR1 SEHNR and CDR2 FQNEAQ (reference sequence). The V and J ends lost 3 bases and 5 bases respectively, with 9 bases between them.

This clonotype was observed at least ten times. The chain has TRBV12-3 or TRBV12-4 and TRBJ2-1, with D perhaps TRBD1 (5 bases). The CDR3 consists of 15 residues. Trimming stripped 5 bases from V and 8 bases from J, with 19 bases between. The CDR3 is CASSPGPPVRDEQFF. The CDR3 DNA is TGTGCCAGCAGTCCAGGGCCACCCGTCCGCGATGAGCAGTTCTTC.

V and J are TRBV10-3 and TRBJ2-7; D is unclear. Germline lookup yields CDR1 ENHRY and CDR2 SYGVKD. Trimming stripped 11 bases from V and 2 bases from J, with 19 bases between. This CDR3 is 14 amino acids long. The CDR3 nucleotides are TGTGCCGCACGATCCCAAGTGGGTCCCTACGAGCAGTACTTC. It codes for CAARSQVGPYEQYF.

This clonotype was seen repeatedly, ten times or more. This chain links TRBV6-2 or TRBV6-3 with TRBJ1-1; D not certain. V was shortened by 5 bases and J by 1 base, with 8 bases between the two germline ends. Germline-derived CDR1 and CDR2 are MNHEY and SVGEGT. The length of the CDR3 is 13 residues. CDR3 protein: CASSLHENTEAFF. In nucleotides, the CDR3 is TGTGCCAGCAGTCTACATGAGAACACTGAAGCTTTCTTT.

This clonotype was detected ten times or more. The V and J genes are TRBV4-3 and TRBJ2-1; TRBD1 or TRBD2 may be the D gene (5 bases each). CDR1 is LGHNA and CDR2 is YSLEER in the germline V gene. This CDR3 has 15 residues. The V and J ends lost 6 bases and 4 bases respectively, with 16 bases between them. CDR3 protein: CASRPGTSKYNEQFF. CDR3 coding DNA: TGCGCCAGCAGACCCGGGACGTCAAAGTACAATGAGCAGTTCTTC.

This clonotype came up many times. This sequence joins TRBV7-2 and TRBJ1-5; 9 bases map to TRBD1. Germline-derived CDR1 and CDR2 are SGHTA and FQGNSA. J was trimmed by 7 bases and V by 0 bases; bases with no gene match: 7. The CDR3 contains 16 residues. In DNA form, the CDR3 reads TGTGCCAGCAGCTTAGCGACAGGGGGGTCGCAACAGCCCCAGCATTTT. This sequence encodes CASSLATGGSQQPQHF.

The sample holds one count of this clonotype. The rearrangement uses TRBV7-3 and TRBJ2-1; no firm D call. CDR3 size: 13 residues. Germline V gene lookup returns CDR1 SGHTA and CDR2 FQGTGA. Trimming stripped 6 bases from V and 10 bases from J, with 16 bases between. DNA for the CDR3: TGTGCCAGCAGTCTTATTGGCCTGGGGGAGCAGTTCTTC. Translating it yields CASSLIGLGEQFF. Full variable domain (rest looked up from reference TRBV7-3 and TRBJ2-1): GAGVSQTPSNKVTEKGKYVELRCDPISGHTALYWYRQSLGQGPEFLIYFQGTGAADDSGLPNDRFFAVRPEGSVSTLKIQRTERGDSAVYLCASSLIGLGEQFFGPGTRLTVL.

This clonotype has at least ten counts. The V and J genes are TRBV25-1 and TRBJ1-6; D is uncertain. Trimming removed 6 bases at V and 8 bases at J, with 11 bases between. CDR3 length: 13 amino acids. Germline values: CDR1 MGHDK, CDR2 SYGVNS. DNA for the CDR3: TGTGCCAGCAGGCGAGGCACTGATTCACCCCTCCACTTT. As protein: CASRRGTDSPLHF. Full variable domain (rest looked up from reference TRBV25-1 and TRBJ1-6): EADIYQTPRYLVIGTGKKITLECSQTMGHDKMYWYQQDPGMELHLIHYSYGVNSTEKGDLSSESTVSRIRTEHFPLTLESARPSHTSQYLCASRRGTDSPLHFGNGTRLTVT.

This chain uses TRBV5-1 with TRBJ2-1; the D gene is possibly TRBD2 (5 bases). The germline gives CDR1 SGHRS, CDR2 YFSETQ. Trimming pared 4 bases from V and 6 bases from J, leaving 20 bases between. This CDR3 comprises 16 residues. The CDR3 coding sequence is TGCGCCAGCAGCCCAAGTCGGGGAAGGTCCCCCAATGAGCAGTTCTTC. Amino acid sequence: CASSPSRGRSPNEQFF.

This clonotype was found many times. The rearrangement joins TRBV5-1 to TRBJ2-3; 11 bases are a match to TRBD2. This CDR3 spans 16 amino acids. V was clipped by 2 bases and J by 2 bases; unmatched bases: 4. Germline values: CDR1 SGHRS, CDR2 YFSETQ. CDR3: CASSLTSGGNTDTQYF. In DNA form, the CDR3 reads TGCGCCAGCAGCTTAACTAGCGGGGGCAACACAGATACGCAGTATTTT. Together with reference TRBV5-1 and TRBJ2-3, the CDR3 gives the full variable domain: KAGVTQTPRYLIKTRGQQVTLSCSPISGHRSVSWYQQTPGQGLQFLFEYFSETQRNKGNFPGRFSGRQFSNSRSEMNVSTLELGDSALYLCASSLTSGGNTDTQYFGPGTRLTVL.